Shown below are 2 T cell receptor beta chains from a single sample sequenced in a study of identical twins. TCRdb processed the 5' RACE reads anew with MiXCR; each CDR3 protein has one entry. The table records around 250,000 distinct CDR3 sequences, roughly an eighth of them present only once. These data were also reused for a study on yellow fever vaccine responses in identical twins.

The sample comprised memory (CD45RO+) T cells sorted from blood. Receptor source: a woman under 30 in good health.

This clonotype came up many times. The chain links TRBV5-1 to TRBJ2-3; D possibly matches TRBD1 or TRBD2 (5 bases each). V was pared by 0 bases and J by 4 bases, with 9 bases between. The germline V gene encodes CDR1 SGHRS and CDR2 YFSETQ. CDR3 length equals 14 residues. CDR3 loop: CASSLAVGPDTQYF. In DNA form, the CDR3 reads TGCGCCAGCAGCTTGGCCGTGGGACCAGATACGCAGTATTTT.

In its sample, this clonotype was seen a few times. The V call is TRBV12-3 or TRBV12-4, the J call TRBJ2-7; possibly TRBD1 for D (6 bases). The V gene lost 0 bases and the J gene lost 2 bases, with 14 bases spanning the gap. CDR3 size: 16 residues. The CDR3 is CASSLAGAGVTYEQYF. The CDR3 region has the DNA TGTGCCAGCAGTTTAGCGGGGGCAGGGGTCACCTACGAGCAGTACTTC.